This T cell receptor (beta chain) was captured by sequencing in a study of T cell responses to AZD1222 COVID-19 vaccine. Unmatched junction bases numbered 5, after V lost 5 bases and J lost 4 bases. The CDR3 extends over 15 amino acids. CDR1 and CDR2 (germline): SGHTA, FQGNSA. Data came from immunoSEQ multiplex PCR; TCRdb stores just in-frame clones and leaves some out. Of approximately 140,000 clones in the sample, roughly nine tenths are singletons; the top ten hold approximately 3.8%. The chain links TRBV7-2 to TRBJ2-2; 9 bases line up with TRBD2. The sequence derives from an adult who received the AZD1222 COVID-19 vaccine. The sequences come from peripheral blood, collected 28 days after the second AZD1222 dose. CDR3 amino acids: CASSVGLAFTGELFF. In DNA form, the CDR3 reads TGTGCCAGCAGCGTGGGACTAGCTTTCACCGGGGAGCTGTTTTTT.